Detailed here is one T cell receptor beta chain. As yet, its antigen is unknown. The study ran its PCR with 60 Vbeta and 13 Jbeta primers. Clones were sequenced by immunoSEQ multiplex PCR, and TCRdb holds only the in-frame ones, with some missing. There are approximately 150,000 clones in the sample; 80% to 90% occur only once, and roughly 5.2% lies in the top ten. This specimen comes from a study of cytomegalovirus exposure and HLA in healthy donors. As for the study in general: One earlier analysis, a look at approximately 190 million T cells, found some 110 million unique TCR beta sequences.

Trimming removed 6 bases at V and 5 bases at J, with 12 bases between. Germline CDR1 SGHRS, CDR2 YFSETQ. The CDR3 extends over 13 amino acids. Study-level points and caveats: Accounts indicate the classifier identified cytomegalovirus status with strong specificity and sensitivity.

The specimen was PBMCs. This TCR was recovered from a woman between 18 and 30 years old in good health and CMV-seropositive. The chain uses TRBV5-1 and TRBJ2-1; D possibly corresponds to TRBD1 (6 bases). CDR3 sequence (DNA): TGCGCCAGCACCCAGGACAGCAACAATGAGCAGTTCTTC. This codes for CASTQDSNNEQFF.